This T cell receptor beta chain was recorded in a study of cytomegalovirus exposure and HLA in healthy donors. Across the whole study: The 120 validation repertoires, a later analysis reported, used the same platform as the approximately 700 first-cohort repertoires. The study's findings and limits: Reportedly, cytomegalovirus status was diagnosed with high sensitivity and specificity. The listing of 150 to 200 TCR beta chains classed them as cytomegalovirus-associated.

A note on this clone: Its antigen is not identified.

The donors were part of the validation cohort of 120 subjects. That cohort was separate from the first cohort, which comprised about 670 subjects. Assay: immunoSEQ multiplex PCR; the TCRdb copy retains only in-frame clones and omits some. The data hold fewer than 200,000 clones, with roughly 86% observed a single time. Germline V CDR1 and CDR2: ENHRY, SYGVKD. The CDR3 contains 12 residues. V was clipped by 2 bases and J by 10 bases, with 11 bases between them. The V gene is TRBV10-3, the J gene TRBJ1-1; D is uncertain. The clonotype was recovered from a young woman in good health and CMV-seropositive. Sequenced input: PBMCs. CDR3 sequence: CAISERESGAFF. For the CDR3, the DNA is TGTGCCATCAGTGAGCGGGAGTCAGGAGCTTTCTTT.